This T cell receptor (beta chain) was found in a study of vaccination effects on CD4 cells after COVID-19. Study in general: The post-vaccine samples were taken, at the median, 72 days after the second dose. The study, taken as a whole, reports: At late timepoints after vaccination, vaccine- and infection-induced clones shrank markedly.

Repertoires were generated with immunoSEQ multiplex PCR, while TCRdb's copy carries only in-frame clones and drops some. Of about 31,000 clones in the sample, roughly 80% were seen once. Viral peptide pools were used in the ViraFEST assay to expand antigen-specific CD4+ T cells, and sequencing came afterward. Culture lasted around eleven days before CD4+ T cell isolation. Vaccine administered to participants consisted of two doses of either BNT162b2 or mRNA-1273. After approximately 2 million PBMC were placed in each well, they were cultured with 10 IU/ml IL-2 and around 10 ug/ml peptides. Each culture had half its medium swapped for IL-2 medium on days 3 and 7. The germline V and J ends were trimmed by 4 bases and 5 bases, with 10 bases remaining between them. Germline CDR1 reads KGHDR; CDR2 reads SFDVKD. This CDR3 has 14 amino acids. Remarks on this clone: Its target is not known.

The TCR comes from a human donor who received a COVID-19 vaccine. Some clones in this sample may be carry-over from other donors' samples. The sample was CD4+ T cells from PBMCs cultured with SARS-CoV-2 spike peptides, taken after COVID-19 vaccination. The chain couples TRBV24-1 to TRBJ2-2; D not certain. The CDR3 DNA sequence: TGTGCCACCAGTGACCCGGGTTTTACCGGGGAGCTGTTTTTT. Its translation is CATSDPGFTGELFF.